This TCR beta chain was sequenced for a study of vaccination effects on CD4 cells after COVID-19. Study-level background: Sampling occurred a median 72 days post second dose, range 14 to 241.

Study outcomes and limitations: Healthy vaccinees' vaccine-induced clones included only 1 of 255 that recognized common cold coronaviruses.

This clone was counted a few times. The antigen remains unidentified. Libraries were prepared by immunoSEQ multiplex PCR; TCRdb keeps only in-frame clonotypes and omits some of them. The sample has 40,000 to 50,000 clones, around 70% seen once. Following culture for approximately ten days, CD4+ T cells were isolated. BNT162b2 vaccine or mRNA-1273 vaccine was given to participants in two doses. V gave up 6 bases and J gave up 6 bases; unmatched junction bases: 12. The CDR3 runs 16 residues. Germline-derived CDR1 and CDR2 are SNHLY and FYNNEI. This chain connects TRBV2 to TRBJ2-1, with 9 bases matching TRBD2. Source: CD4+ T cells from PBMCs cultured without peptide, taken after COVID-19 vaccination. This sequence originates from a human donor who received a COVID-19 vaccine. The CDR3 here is CASRYSAGLALNEQFF. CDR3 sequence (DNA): TGTGCCAGCAGATACTCTGCGGGACTAGCTCTCAATGAGCAGTTCTTC.